A selection of T cell receptor beta chains follows, all from one sample in a study of tumor and adjacent non-tumor tissue in lung cancer. TCRdb re-analysed the multiplex PCR reads in MiXCR, keeping a single row per CDR3 protein. The sample shows approximately 71,000 distinct CDR3 sequences, 60% of them seen only once. Sequencing was performed on lung tumor tissue. The source of these receptors is a man over 45 with non-small cell lung cancer. CDR3s include the opening cysteine and the closing phenylalanine or tryptophan. A D gene is named only where the DNA matches it firmly. Expanded clones get a size class; other rows say once, few or many, or leave the size out.

V gene: TRBV4-1; clone size: .; J gene: TRBJ1-1; D gene: .; CDR3 protein: CASRQDSLVVMNTEALF; CDR3 DNA: TGCGCCAGCAGGCAAGATAGTCTCGTCGTCATGAACACTGAAGCTCTCTTT
V gene: TRBV7-9; clone size: .; J gene: TRBJ1-6; D gene: TRBD1; CDR3 protein: CASSRQGEGSLLHF; CDR3 DNA: TGTGCCAGCAGCCGACAGGGTGAGGGATCACTCCTCCACTTT
V gene: TRBV11-2; clone size: .; J gene: TRBJ2-2; D gene: .; CDR3 protein: CTSSSQLWEAGELFF; CDR3 DNA: TGTACCAGCAGCAGTCAACTATGGGAGGCCGGGGAGCTCTTTTTT
V gene: TRBV9; clone size: few; J gene: TRBJ2-2; D gene: TRBD1; CDR3 protein: CASSPRWTGTGGELFF; CDR3 DNA: TGTGCCAGCAGCCCCCGTTGGACAGGGACGGGCGGGGAGCTGTTTTTT
V gene: TRBV11-2; clone size: .; J gene: TRBJ2-5; D gene: TRBD2; CDR3 protein: CASIFHRWGSGGLEETQYF; CDR3 DNA: TGTGCCAGCATCTTTCACCGGTGGGGTAGCGGGGGCCTAGAAGAGACCCAGTACTTC
V gene: TRBV5-1; clone size: .; J gene: TRBJ2-5; D gene: .; CDR3 protein: CASSLTTGIQETQYF; CDR3 DNA: TGCGCCAGCAGCCTTACGACGGGAATCCAAGAGACCCAGTACTTC
V gene: TRBV6-5; clone size: once; J gene: TRBJ2-3; D gene: .; CDR3 protein: CASGYADTQYF; CDR3 DNA: TGTGCTAGCGGTTACGCAGATACGCAGTATTTT
V gene: TRBV10-3; clone size: many; J gene: TRBJ2-7; D gene: TRBD2; CDR3 protein: CAISEGLAGGTQYF; CDR3 DNA: TGTGCCATCAGTGAGGGACTAGCGGGAGGGACGCAGTACTTC
V gene: TRBV12-3/TRBV12-4; clone size: many; J gene: TRBJ2-2; D gene: TRBD2; CDR3 protein: CASSFSGRGTGELFF; CDR3 DNA: TGTGCCAGCAGTTTTAGCGGGAGGGGCACCGGGGAGCTGTTTTTT
V gene: TRBV4-1; clone size: .; J gene: TRBJ2-7; D gene: .; CDR3 protein: CASSQVSPGATYEQYF; CDR3 DNA: TGCGCCAGCAGCCAAGTATCGCCAGGCGCCACCTACGAGCAGTACTTC
V gene: TRBV24-1; clone size: few; J gene: TRBJ1-1; D gene: .; CDR3 protein: CATRSGESNTEAFF; CDR3 DNA: TGTGCCACCAGGTCGGGGGAATCGAACACTGAAGCTTTCTTT
V gene: TRBV6-2/TRBV6-3; clone size: few; J gene: TRBJ2-7; D gene: .; CDR3 protein: CGSSRAREQYF; CDR3 DNA: TGTGGCAGTAGTAGGGCCAGGGAGCAGTACTTC
V gene: TRBV2; clone size: .; J gene: TRBJ2-7; D gene: TRBD2; CDR3 protein: CASRGASGGYGQYF; CDR3 DNA: TGTGCCAGCAGGGGGGCTAGCGGGGGCTACGGGCAGTACTTC
V gene: TRBV12-3/TRBV12-4; clone size: .; J gene: TRBJ1-5; D gene: TRBD1; CDR3 protein: CASRTGDQPQHF; CDR3 DNA: TGTGCCAGCAGAACAGGGGATCAGCCCCAGCATTTC
V gene: TRBV29-1; clone size: .; J gene: TRBJ2-1; D gene: .; CDR3 protein: CSYSYNEQFF; CDR3 DNA: TGCAGTTATAGTTACAATGAGCAGTTCTTT
V gene: TRBV28; clone size: .; J gene: TRBJ2-7; D gene: TRBD1; CDR3 protein: CVSSPTGGFQEQYF; CDR3 DNA: TGTGTCAGCAGTCCGACAGGGGGATTTCAAGAGCAGTACTTC
V gene: TRBV5-1; clone size: few; J gene: TRBJ1-1; D gene: TRBD1; CDR3 protein: CASSPYRGLDTEAFF; CDR3 DNA: TGCGCCAGCAGCCCTTACAGGGGGCTGGACACTGAAGCTTTCTTT
V gene: TRBV4-1; clone size: .; J gene: TRBJ1-2; D gene: .; CDR3 protein: CASSQEWAGRTYGHTF; CDR3 DNA: TGCGCCAGCAGCCAAGAGTGGGCAGGACGTACCTATGGCCACACCTTC
V gene: TRBV20-1; clone size: many; J gene: TRBJ1-3; D gene: .; CDR3 protein: CSARGYDRGNTIYF; CDR3 DNA: TGCAGTGCTAGAGGTTACGACCGAGGAAACACCATATATTTT
V gene: TRBV20-1; clone size: .; J gene: TRBJ2-2; D gene: .; CDR3 protein: CSAREIQNTGELFF; CDR3 DNA: TGCAGTGCTAGAGAAATCCAGAACACCGGGGAGCTGTTTTTT
V gene: TRBV6-5; clone size: few; J gene: TRBJ2-7; D gene: .; CDR3 protein: CVSSYPGTGIYEQYF; CDR3 DNA: TGTGTCAGCAGTTACCCCGGGACTGGGATCTACGAGCAGTACTTC
V gene: TRBV28; clone size: .; J gene: TRBJ2-3; D gene: TRBD2; CDR3 protein: CASLRLAGVKDTQYF; CDR3 DNA: TGTGCCAGCCTCAGACTAGCGGGAGTTAAAGATACGCAGTATTTT
V gene: TRBV5-4; clone size: many; J gene: TRBJ1-2; D gene: TRBD1; CDR3 protein: CASSLDRGYGYTF; CDR3 DNA: TGTGCCAGCAGCTTAGACAGGGGGTATGGCTACACCTTC
V gene: TRBV25-1; clone size: .; J gene: TRBJ2-5; D gene: .; CDR3 protein: CASSRETQYF; CDR3 DNA: TGTGCCAGCTCCCGCGAGACCCAGTACTTC